This TCR beta chain derives from a study of somatic mutations in cytotoxic T cells in rheumatoid arthritis. On the study more broadly: Flow sorting at nearly 100% purity was applied to some V beta antibody-stained T-cell populations, which included V beta1+ cells sequenced for TCRB. Study conclusions and caveats: The clonality of CD8+ T cells was not significantly different between rheumatoid arthritis patients and age-matched healthy controls.

Produced via immunoSEQ multiplex PCR; TCRdb's table is partial and in-frame only. Seen here are about 20,000 clones, roughly 87% observed once, and the top ten hold about 9%. In regard to this clone: What it recognizes is unknown.

Sequenced material: CD8+ T cells sorted from blood. The sequence was obtained from an adult with rheumatoid arthritis.

The CDR3 region is CASGTPYSNQPQHF. DNA for the CDR3: TGTGCCAGCGGGACACCATATAGCAATCAGCCCCAGCATTTT. The chain is built from TRBV6-5 and TRBJ1-5; the D gene is possibly TRBD1 (6 bases). Germline-derived CDR1 and CDR2 are MNHEY and SVGAGI. Between the trimmed V and J ends, which lost 8 bases and 0 bases, there was a span of 11 bases. This CDR3 spans 14 amino acids.